This TCR beta chain was captured in a study of T cell repertoires in aging, cancer and after chemotherapy. Study-wide findings and caveats: Across the chemotherapy interval, each cancer cohort showed higher median generation probability, suggesting thymic rebound. Compared with age-matched healthy donors, untreated hematological or solid cancer patients showed higher blood TCR clonality.

CDR3 length: 14 residues. Trimming stripped 6 bases from V and 1 base from J, with 12 bases between. In the case of this clonotype: What it binds is not known.

Rearranged V-D-J TRB sequences were amplified with a mixed TRB-A/B primer pool. TCRdb itself ran the multiplex PCR reads through MiXCR, one entry per CDR3 protein. The table includes about 5,000 distinct CDR3 sequences, around 33% detected once. The template was genomic DNA from peripheral blood, not RNA. Sequenced input: blood. The clonotype comes from a human donor with a blood cancer. This chain connects TRBV12-3 or TRBV12-4 to TRBJ2-5; D unresolved. DNA of the CDR3: TGTGCCAGCAGCCTCCGACGGTCCCAAGAGACCCAGTACTTC. Its translation is CASSLRRSQETQYF.